The 25 T cell receptor beta chains listed next were all sequenced from one sample in a study of shared clonotypes between healthy human individuals. TCRdb's table, derived via immunoSEQ multiplex PCR, lists solely in-frame clones and lacks some. The sample carries about 490,000 clones, about 80% recorded once. Sequenced material: PBMCs. Every receptor here comes from a woman between 40 and 50 years old in good health. Some clones in this sample may be carry-over from other donors' samples.

The chain combines TRBV7-6 with TRBJ1-2, with D maybe TRBD1 (6 bases). The CDR3 is 15 residues long. The V gene's germline CDR1 is SGHVS and CDR2 FNYEAQ. V was cut by 5 bases and J by 8 bases, with 21 bases left in between. The CDR3 sequence: CASSPSGGHQAGYTF. The CDR3 bases are TGTGCCAGCAGCCCGAGTGGGGGACATCAGGCGGGCTACACCTTC.

A remark on this clone: This specimen includes other DNA sequences encoding the same CDR3. The rearrangement joins TRBV28 to TRBJ1-5; TRBD1 aligns across 11 bases. CDR1 and CDR2 (germline): MDHEN, SYDVKM. The CDR3 sequence is 15 residues long. V shed 4 bases and J 4 bases; nucleotides not matched to a gene: 3. This CDR3 is CASSSGTGGNQPQHF. As DNA, the CDR3 is TGTGCCAGCAGTTCCGGGACAGGGGGTAATCAGCCCCAGCATTTT.

The CDR3 DNA sequence: TGTGCCAGCAGCCGGGTGGGCACGTACTCCTACGAGCAGTACTTC. It translates to CASSRVGTYSYEQYF. J is TRBJ2-7 and V is TRBV28; D is undetermined. V lost 6 bases, J lost 0 bases, and 15 bases lay in between. The germline CDR1 and CDR2 sequences are MDHEN and SYDVKM. CDR3 size: 15 residues.

The chain has TRBV28 and TRBJ2-5, with 7 bases fitting TRBD1. With the DNA end fitting TRBJ2-7 better, the J assignment may be wrong. The CDR3 spans 14 residues. Germline V gives CDR1 MDHEN, CDR2 SYDVKM. DNA for the CDR3: TGTGCCAGCAGTCCTCCGGGACAGTCCTACGAGCAGTACTTC. Translation: CASSPPGQSYEQYF.

The chain combines TRBV4-1 with TRBJ2-7, with D possibly TRBD1 on 6 matching bases. V was trimmed by 4 bases and J by 3 bases, leaving 10 bases between them. Germline CDR1 MGHRA, CDR2 YSYEKL. The length of the CDR3 is 13 residues. The CDR3 is CASSPGTFYEQYF. Written as DNA, the CDR3 is TGCGCCAGCAGCCCAGGGACATTCTACGAGCAGTACTTC.

This clone was observed a few times. V and J are TRBV7-9 and TRBJ1-4; D uncertain. Germline lookup yields CDR1 SEHNR and CDR2 FQNEAQ (reference sequence). Trimming took off 10 bases at V and 7 bases at J, with 7 bases between the two ends. The CDR3 runs 10 residues. CDR3 DNA sequence: TGTGCCACCGAGATTGAAAAACTGTTTTTT. Translating it yields CATEIEKLFF.

The chain joins TRBV7-2 to TRBJ2-7; 11 bases line up with TRBD1. V gave up 5 bases and J gave up 3 bases; unmatched junction bases: 3. CDR3 length: 14 residues. Germline V gene lookup returns CDR1 SGHTA and CDR2 FQGNSA. The CDR3 reads CASSIGTGGYEQYF. For the CDR3, the DNA is TGTGCCAGCAGCATAGGGACAGGGGGCTACGAGCAGTACTTC.

This clone was detected once. Additional DNA sequences in this sample encode the identical CDR3. V usage is TRBV2 and J usage is TRBJ1-2; 7 positions agree with TRBD1. V lost 6 bases to trimming and J lost 2 bases; unmatched junction nucleotides: 3. The germline gives CDR1 SNHLY, CDR2 FYNNEI. This CDR3 has 13 residues. CDR3 coding DNA: TGTGCCAGCAGCTTGACAGGGAACTATGGCTACACCTTC. Translating it yields CASSLTGNYGYTF.

The chain recombines TRBV28 with TRBJ1-5; 7 nucleotides agree with TRBD1. Germline V gene lookup returns CDR1 MDHEN and CDR2 SYDVKM. Unmatched junction bases numbered 8, after V lost 6 bases and J lost 6 bases. The CDR3 is 14 amino acids. CDR3 in amino acids: CASSPDREFQPQHF. CDR3 DNA: TGTGCCAGCAGCCCCGACAGGGAGTTTCAGCCCCAGCATTTT. The variable domain in full, with the rest retrieved from reference TRBV28 and TRBJ1-5, is DVKVTQSSRYLVKRTGEKVFLECVQDMDHENMFWYRQDPGLGLRLIYFSYDVKMKEKGDIPEGYSVSREKKERFSLILESASTNQTSMYLCASSPDREFQPQHFGDGTRLSIL.

J is TRBJ2-4 and V is TRBV28; D call uncertain. There are 15 residues in the CDR3. Trimming shortened V by 0 bases and J by 10 bases, and 16 bases separated the two germline ends. Germline CDR1 MDHEN, CDR2 SYDVKM. The CDR3 nucleotides read TGTGCCAGCAGTTTATGCATCCCCCGGAGTGTGATTCAGTACTTC. Translating gives CASSLCIPRSVIQYF. The whole variable domain, filled in from reference TRBV28 and TRBJ2-4, reads DVKVTQSSRYLVKRTGEKVFLECVQDMDHENMFWYRQDPGLGLRLIYFSYDVKMKEKGDIPEGYSVSREKKERFSLILESASTNQTSMYLCASSLCIPRSVIQYFGAGTRLSVL.

This chain joins TRBV9 and TRBJ1-1; TRBD1 matches at 9 bases. The CDR3 is 15 residues long. Germline CDR1 SGDLS, CDR2 YYNGEE. Germline trimming cut 4 bases from V and 4 bases from J; bases unmatched to any gene: 8. The CDR3 loop reads CASSSRGQGSTEAFF. CDR3 coding DNA: TGTGCCAGCAGCTCAAGGGGACAGGGATCCACTGAAGCTTTCTTT. The variable domain in full, completed from reference TRBV9 and TRBJ1-1, reads DSGVTQTPKHLITATGQRVTLRCSPRSGDLSVYWYQQSLDQGLQFLIQYYNGEERAKGNILERFSAQQFPDLHSELNLSSLELGDSALYFCASSSRGQGSTEAFFGQGTRLTVV.

This clone has just one count. CDR3 sequence reads: CASSWGPAGHRETQYF. The CDR3 nucleotides are TGTGCCAGCAGCTGGGGGCCAGCGGGACACCGAGAGACCCAGTACTTC. The chain recombines TRBV7-2 with TRBJ2-5; D is perhaps TRBD2 (7 bases). The CDR3 loop spans 16 amino acids. V lost 4 bases to trimming and J lost 4 bases, with 19 bases between them. CDR1 and CDR2 (germline): SGHTA, FQGNSA.

This chain uses TRBV30 with TRBJ2-7; perhaps TRBD1 as D (6 bases). The V end was cut by 1 base, the J end by 0 bases, with 13 bases between. The CDR3 extends over 15 amino acids. Germline loops: CDR1 GTSNPN, CDR2 SVGIG (reference sequence). This CDR3 reads CAWSGATGYSYEQYF. The CDR3 region has the DNA TGTGCCTGGAGTGGAGCGACAGGTTACTCCTACGAGCAGTACTTC.

The chain joins TRBV28 to TRBJ1-5, with D maybe TRBD1 (5 bases). In germline, CDR1 is MDHEN, CDR2 SYDVKM. The CDR3 totals 14 residues. The V end lost 5 bases, the J end lost 5 bases, and 13 bases lay between the germline ends. The chain's CDR3 is CASSGAQGYQPQHF. The CDR3 DNA reads TGTGCCAGCAGTGGGGCCCAAGGCTATCAGCCCCAGCATTTT. The variable domain in full, completed from reference TRBV28 and TRBJ1-5, reads DVKVTQSSRYLVKRTGEKVFLECVQDMDHENMFWYRQDPGLGLRLIYFSYDVKMKEKGDIPEGYSVSREKKERFSLILESASTNQTSMYLCASSGAQGYQPQHFGDGTRLSIL.

This clone was picked up one time. One end of the junction does not line up with germline, which may come from a read error. The identical CDR3 is also encoded by other nucleotide sequences in the sample. V and J are TRBV30 and TRBJ1-3, with D unresolved. This CDR3 has 10 amino acids. From germline, CDR1 is GTSNPN and CDR2 SVGIG (reference sequence). CDR3 sequence reads: CAWSRNTIYF. CDR3 coding DNA: TGCGCCTGGAGTAGAAACACCATATATTTT.

This chain connects TRBV7-8 to TRBJ1-2; TRBD1 matches at 7 bases. This CDR3 spans 14 amino acids. Looked up from germline, CDR1 is SGHVS and CDR2 is FQNEAQ. Trimming cost V 5 bases and J 2 bases; bases outside gene matches: 5. In nucleotides, the CDR3 is TGTGCCAGCAGCCCCGACAGGGCAAACTATGGCTACACCTTC. This sequence encodes CASSPDRANYGYTF. The variable domain in full, completed from reference TRBV7-8 and TRBJ1-2, reads GAGVSQSPRYKVAKRGQDVALRCDPISGHVSLFWYQQALGQGPEFLTYFQNEAQLDKSGLPSDRFFAERPEGSVSTLKIQRTQQEDSAVYLCASSPDRANYGYTFGSGTRLTVV.

This clone was observed a handful of times. The chain has TRBV5-6 and TRBJ1-6; 8 bases align to TRBD1. With V trimmed by 1 base and J by 9 bases, 6 bases remained unmatched. The CDR3 runs 15 residues. Per germline, CDR1 SGHDT and CDR2 YYEEEE. The CDR3 region is CASSLLTGEGSPLHF. The CDR3 region has the DNA TGTGCCAGCAGCTTGCTGACAGGGGAAGGTTCACCCCTCCACTTT.

The V gene is TRBV7-7, the J gene TRBJ2-2, with a weak D call TRBD1 (6 bases). The germline V gene encodes CDR1 SSHAT and CDR2 FNYEAQ (reference sequence). V was clipped by 4 bases and J by 2 bases, with 14 bases between them. CDR3 length: 16 amino acids. The CDR3 DNA reads TGTGCCAGCAGCTGGGGTGGCAGGGGAAACACCGGGGAGCTGTTTTTT. As protein: CASSWGGRGNTGELFF. The full variable domain, completed using reference TRBV7-7 and TRBJ2-2, is GAGVSQSPRYKVTKRGQDVTLRCDPISSHATLYWYQQALGQGPEFLTYFNYEAQPDKSGLPSDRFSAERPEGSISTLTIQRTEQRDSAMYRCASSWGGRGNTGELFFGEGSRLTVL.

A single count supports this clone. The rearrangement joins TRBV29-1 to TRBJ2-5, with 8 nucleotides matching TRBD2. After removal of 2 bases from V and 4 bases from J, the junction contained 15 bases not matched to a gene. This CDR3 has 17 residues. Germline V lookup: CDR1 SQVTM, CDR2 ANQGSEA. This CDR3 is CSVENPRTGGPSETQYF. CDR3 bases: TGCAGCGTTGAAAATCCTCGGACGGGAGGGCCCTCAGAGACCCAGTACTTC.

This chain uses TRBV6-5 with TRBJ1-6, with D perhaps matching TRBD1 (5 bases). This CDR3 spans 14 amino acids. V lost 6 bases, J lost 9 bases, and 15 bases lay in between. CDR1 and CDR2 from the germline V gene are MNHEY and SVGAGI. CDR3 in amino acids: CASSPGFSGSPLHF. The CDR3 DNA reads TGTGCCAGCAGCCCAGGGTTCAGTGGTTCACCCCTCCACTTT.

The DNA for the CDR3 is TGTGCCAGCTCGGGAGGGTTCGTTAACTACAATGAGCAGTTCTTC. Its protein is CASSGGFVNYNEQFF. The chain links TRBV18 to TRBJ2-1; 7 bases are a match to TRBD2. This CDR3 contains 15 residues. Trimming at V came to 6 bases and at J to 3 bases, leaving 8 bases not matched to a gene. Germline V gene sequence: CDR1 KGHSH, CDR2 LQKENI. Full variable domain (rest looked up from reference TRBV18 and TRBJ2-1): NAGVMQNPRHLVRRRGQEARLRCSPMKGHSHVYWYRQLPEEGLKFMVYLQKENIIDESGMPKERFSAEFPKEGPSILRIQQVVRGDSAAYFCASSGGFVNYNEQFFGPGTRLTVL.

The V and J genes are TRBV27 and TRBJ2-1, with 9 bases that match TRBD1. The CDR3 is 14 residues long. Trimming at V came to 5 bases and at J to 8 bases, leaving 7 bases not matched to a gene. The germline V gene encodes CDR1 MNHEY and CDR2 SMNVEV (reference sequence). In DNA form, the CDR3 reads TGTGCCAGCAGTACCGGGACAGGGAGGTATGAGCAGTTCTTC. Residues: CASSTGTGRYEQFF.

A note on this clone: Different DNA sequences within this sample yield the same CDR3. The rearrangement links TRBV5-1 to TRBJ2-3, with 7 bases fitting TRBD1. The CDR3 sequence is 15 residues long. J was trimmed by 1 base and V by 0 bases; bases with no gene match: 2. The germline V gene has CDR1 SGHRS and CDR2 YFSETQ. CDR3 in amino acids: CASSLDRGRTDTQYF. For the CDR3, the DNA is TGCGCCAGCAGCTTGGACAGGGGACGCACAGATACGCAGTATTTT.

In this sample, this clone turned up once. The chain has TRBV18 and TRBJ2-1, with 7 bases fitting TRBD1. The CDR3 is 19 amino acids. V trimming: 0 bases; J trimming: 3 bases; junction bases outside the gene matches: 14. The V gene's germline CDR1 is KGHSH and CDR2 LQKENI. Written as DNA, the CDR3 is TGTGCCAGCTCACCACCCGGACAGGTCTTATCACTCAACTACAATGAGCAGTTCTTC. Protein product: CASSPPGQVLSLNYNEQFF. Full variable domain (outside the CDR3, taken from reference TRBV18 and TRBJ2-1): NAGVMQNPRHLVRRRGQEARLRCSPMKGHSHVYWYRQLPEEGLKFMVYLQKENIIDESGMPKERFSAEFPKEGPSILRIQQVVRGDSAAYFCASSPPGQVLSLNYNEQFFGPGTRLTVL.

The chain uses TRBV9 and TRBJ2-1, with 7 nucleotides matching TRBD2. The CDR3 sequence is 16 residues long. The ends lost 1 base at V and 7 bases at J; junction bases unmatched: 11. Germline loops: CDR1 SGDLS, CDR2 YYNGEE. The DNA of the CDR3 is TGTGCCAGCAGCGTAAGAGGGGTAGCGGGTGGAAATGAGCAGTTCTTC. Translating gives CASSVRGVAGGNEQFF. Based on the CDR3 plus reference TRBV9 and TRBJ2-1, the full variable domain is DSGVTQTPKHLITATGQRVTLRCSPRSGDLSVYWYQQSLDQGLQFLIQYYNGEERAKGNILERFSAQQFPDLHSELNLSSLELGDSALYFCASSVRGVAGGNEQFFGPGTRLTVL.